Here is one T cell receptor (beta chain) with its context. This CDR3 has 13 residues. The V gene end was trimmed by 7 bases and the J gene end by 5 bases; junction bases not matched to a gene: 7. CDR1 and CDR2 from the germline V gene are WSHSY and SAAADI. The record originates from a study of CD8 T cells in ankylosing spondylitis. TCRdb fed the 5' RACE reads into MiXCR, producing one record per CDR3 protein. The table shows 380,000 or so distinct CDR3 sequences, with 20% occurring only once. The receptor was isolated from a male donor with ankylosing spondylitis or in good health (not recorded which). The J gene is TRBJ2-5, the V gene TRBV10-2; TRBD1 matches at 7 bases. The sequenced sample consisted of blood, either unsorted or a sorted T cell fraction (not recorded which). The DNA for the CDR3 is TGCGCCAGCAAAGATAGGGGACAGGAGACCCAGTACTTC. It is translated as CASKDRGQETQYF.